This TCR beta chain is drawn from a study of beta chain features in type 1 diabetes. Isolated RNA was reverse transcribed in full, so expressed TCRB transcripts were sequenced. The data were produced by immunoSEQ multiplex PCR, yet TCRdb's version contains in-frame clones alone and is incomplete. The top ten hold 0.035% to 0.045% of the sample, which has 640,000 or so clones, around 15% seen once. General study results and limits: Type 1 diabetes patients had VDJ junctions that carried fewer insertions and more deletions. In all four CD4+ subsets, TCRB CDR3 length was significantly, moderately reduced in type 1 diabetes. cDNA-based sequencing might over-represent cells highly expressing TCR.

Per the germline V gene, CDR1 is LGHNA and CDR2 is YNFKEQ. V gave up 4 bases and J gave up 2 bases, with 15 bases separating them. This CDR3 contains 15 residues. A single heparinised draw of around 110 mL on average was taken per donor. This clone was seen only a few times. As yet, its antigen is unknown. Sequencing was done on a sample of naive CD4+ T cells from blood. The chain is built from TRBV4-2 and TRBJ2-7; D gene uncertain. This TCR was sampled from a man aged 18-30 years with type 1 diabetes. CDR3 nucleotides: TGTGCCAGCAGCCTTGCCGGGCCCGGTACCTACGAGCAGTACTTC. This sequence encodes CASSLAGPGTYEQYF.